A single sample gave rise to the 27 T cell receptor beta chains below, sequenced in a study of Tregs in tolerant kidney transplant recipients. TCRdb's copy holds only in-frame clones and misses some; the assay was immunoSEQ multiplex PCR. The sample contains roughly 66,000 clones, roughly 92% of which appear only once. Here the sequenced sample was CD8+ T cells from blood, taken before the transplant. These receptor sequences come from a human donor who received a combined kidney and bone marrow transplant.

This rearrangement joins TRBV27 to TRBJ2-3; 12 bases agree with TRBD2. With 2 bases clipped from V and 0 bases from J, the junction kept 12 bases outside the gene matches. The CDR3 has 20 residues. From germline, CDR1 is MNHEY and CDR2 SMNVEV (reference sequence). This chain's CDR3 is CASSLQVLAGGSTSTDTQYF. The CDR3 DNA sequence: TGTGCCAGCAGTTTACAGGTGCTAGCGGGAGGGTCTACTAGCACAGATACGCAGTATTTT.

This rearrangement joins TRBV13 to TRBJ2-7; weak D call: TRBD1 (5 bases). CDR1 and CDR2 (germline): PRHDT, FYEKMQ (reference sequence). V was clipped by 0 bases and J by 2 bases, with 11 bases between them. CDR3 length: 15 amino acids. The CDR3 sequence is CASSLGYRTPYEQYF. CDR3 in DNA: TGTGCCAGCAGCTTAGGGTACAGGACGCCCTACGAGCAGTACTTC.

This clone showed up just once. The DNA of the CDR3 is TGTGCCAGCAGTCCGGGACTAGCGGGAGGGTGGGGCGAGCAGTACTTC. This translates into CASSPGLAGGWGEQYF. The V and J genes are TRBV27 and TRBJ2-7, with 16 bases that match TRBD2. With V trimmed by 5 bases and J by 6 bases, 7 bases remained unmatched. The CDR3 sequence is 16 residues long. Germline CDR1 MNHEY, CDR2 SMNVEV (reference sequence).

This clone was recorded once. The rearrangement uses TRBV7-6 and TRBJ2-7; 8 nucleotides match TRBD2. Trimming took 5 bases from V and 5 from J; bases not matched to a gene: 8. The CDR3 consists of 14 residues. The V gene's germline CDR1 is SGHVS and CDR2 FNYEAQ. The CDR3 region has the DNA TGTGCCAGCAGCGAAGCGGGGGCTAGCCACGAGCAGTACTTC. It yields the protein CASSEAGASHEQYF.

This clone has a single count. The rearrangement links TRBV28 to TRBJ1-1, with no clear D. CDR3 length: 14 amino acids. Trimming stripped 1 base from V and 6 bases from J, with 12 bases between. Per germline, CDR1 MDHEN and CDR2 SYDVKM. Here the CDR3 DNA reads TGTGCCAGCAGTTTATCCAACCTATCCCCTGAAGCTTTCTTT. It is translated as CASSLSNLSPEAFF.

There are a few counts of this clone. The V call is TRBV4-3, the J call TRBJ1-3; tentative D call: TRBD1 (5 bases). V was trimmed by 0 bases and J by 4 bases, leaving 16 bases between them. Per germline, CDR1 LGHNA and CDR2 YSLEER. The CDR3 covers 17 residues. CDR3 coding DNA: TGCGCCAGCAGCCAAGATGGGCTGGGGGGGTACGGAAACACCATATATTTT. Encoded protein: CASSQDGLGGYGNTIYF.

The rearrangement uses TRBV19 and TRBJ1-3, with a possible D match to TRBD1 (5 bases). The CDR3 extends over 12 amino acids. With 7 bases removed from V and 9 bases from J, the gap between germline ends came to 13 bases. Germline CDR1 reads LNHDA; CDR2 reads SQIVND (reference sequence). The DNA for the CDR3 is TGTGCCAGTAATGACGTCGGGGGCACCATATATTTT. Translating gives CASNDVGGTIYF.

The chain carries TRBV4-3 and TRBJ2-5, with 10 bases that match TRBD2. Germline CDR1 and CDR2: LGHNA and YSLEER. CDR3 length: 18 residues. Trimming cost V 0 bases and J 0 bases; bases outside gene matches: 7. The CDR3 sequence is CASSQDRYGLADQETQYF. In DNA form, the CDR3 reads TGCGCCAGCAGCCAAGATAGATATGGACTAGCGGACCAAGAGACCCAGTACTTC.

The chain couples TRBV4-3 to TRBJ2-1; 8 nucleotides line up with TRBD1. Trimming took 4 bases from V and 7 from J; bases not matched to a gene: 12. CDR3 length equals 16 residues. Germline V lookup: CDR1 LGHNA, CDR2 YSLEER. The chain's CDR3 is CASSRYEDRVFNEQFF. The CDR3 nucleotides are TGCGCCAGCAGCCGCTATGAGGACAGGGTATTTAATGAGCAGTTCTTC.

The V call is TRBV2, the J call TRBJ2-2; TRBD2 aligns across 8 bases. V dropped 2 bases and J dropped 5; count of bases not matched to a gene: 7. Germline CDR1 reads SNHLY; CDR2 reads FYNNEI. The CDR3 loop spans 16 amino acids. CDR3 nucleotide sequence: TGTGCCAGCAGTGAATTCCCGGGGGGGGCGACCGGGGAGCTGTTTTTT. Protein: CASSEFPGGATGELFF. Filled out from reference TRBV2 and TRBJ2-2, the complete variable domain reads EPEVTQTPSHQVTQMGQEVILRCVPISNHLYFYWYRQILGQKVEFLVSFYNNEISEKSEIFDDQFSVERPDGSNFTLKIRSTKLEDSAMYFCASSEFPGGATGELFFGEGSRLTVL.

The chain combines TRBV30 with TRBJ2-1; D perhaps matches TRBD2 (6 bases). Germline CDR1 is GTSNPN and CDR2 is SVGIG (reference sequence). The CDR3 spans 14 residues. V shed 1 base and J shed 13 bases, with 20 bases lying between them. In nucleotides, the CDR3 is TGTGCCTGGAGTGCTTCTGCCGGGACGCGGGGACAGTTCTTC. This encodes CAWSASAGTRGQFF.

V usage is TRBV7-9 and J usage is TRBJ2-7, with 9 bases lining up with TRBD1. The J segment lost 3 bases and the V segment lost 8 bases, leaving 8 bases of the junction unmatched. The CDR3 extends over 14 amino acids. Germline V gene data show CDR1 as SEHNR and CDR2 as FQNEAQ (reference sequence). CDR3: CASQAGTGNYEQYF. CDR3 nucleotides: TGTGCCAGCCAGGCGGGGACAGGGAACTACGAGCAGTACTTC.

For this clone: At the DNA level, this CDR3 is encoded by other sequences in the same sample as well. The chain is built from TRBV27 and TRBJ1-5; possibly TRBD1 for D (6 bases). Trimming removed 5 bases at V and 0 bases at J, with 8 bases between. The CDR3 covers 14 residues. Germline CDR1 and CDR2: MNHEY and SMNVEV (reference sequence). The CDR3 spells CASSLQGSNQPQHF. The DNA of the CDR3 is TGTGCCAGCAGTCTACAGGGTAGCAATCAGCCCCAGCATTTT.

This clone was counted only a few times. The chain carries TRBV6-5 and TRBJ2-7, with D perhaps matching TRBD2 (5 bases). Trimming cost V 2 bases and J 1 base, with 12 bases left between them. Germline assignment: CDR1 MNHEY and CDR2 SVGAGI. The length of the CDR3 is 15 residues. Written as DNA, the CDR3 is TGTGCCAGCAGTTACACGGATGGACTTTCCTACGAGCAGTACTTC. Amino acid sequence: CASSYTDGLSYEQYF.

The rearrangement joins TRBV4-1 to TRBJ1-1, with TRBD1 matching 8 bases. V dropped 4 bases and J dropped 0; count of bases not matched to a gene: 7. Germline V lookup: CDR1 MGHRA, CDR2 YSYEKL. This CDR3 comprises 16 residues. CDR3 DNA sequence: TGCGCCAGCAGCCTACGGACAGGGCCCCTGAACACTGAAGCTTTCTTT. Protein sequence: CASSLRTGPLNTEAFF.

This chain links TRBV4-1 with TRBJ1-5; tentative D call: TRBD1 (6 bases). Germline values: CDR1 MGHRA, CDR2 YSYEKL. CDR3 length: 15 amino acids. Trimming removed 5 bases at V and 3 bases at J, with 14 bases between. The CDR3 sequence: CASSAHGQSNQPQHF. CDR3 coding DNA: TGCGCCAGCAGCGCACACGGACAGTCCAATCAGCCCCAGCATTTT.

This chain uses TRBV5-1 with TRBJ1-1; TRBD1 might be the D (5 bases). V was shortened by 4 bases and J by 1 base, with 8 bases between the two germline ends. CDR1 and CDR2 from the germline V gene are SGHRS and YFSETQ. The CDR3 length is 13 residues. The CDR3: CASSLTGNTEAFF. The CDR3 bases are TGCGCCAGCAGCCTTACAGGGAACACTGAAGCTTTCTTT.

The chain uses TRBV9 and TRBJ2-5, with TRBD1 matching 7 bases. CDR3 length: 16 residues. Germline CDR1 reads SGDLS; CDR2 reads YYNGEE. Trimming at V came to 3 bases and at J to 5 bases, leaving 13 bases not matched to a gene. The CDR3 protein is CASSAATQGKDETQYF. CDR3 sequence (DNA): TGTGCCAGCAGCGCAGCGACACAGGGGAAGGATGAGACCCAGTACTTC.

V gene TRBV19 combines with J gene TRBJ2-1, with 7 bases fitting TRBD1. This CDR3 region has 15 residues. Germline V gene sequence: CDR1 LNHDA, CDR2 SQIVND (reference sequence). Unmatched junction bases numbered 3, after V lost 2 bases and J lost 2 bases. The CDR3 DNA sequence: TGTGCCAGTAGTATAAGGCAGGGGGCCTACAATGAGCAGTTCTTC. This encodes CASSIRQGAYNEQFF.

This chain joins TRBV7-8 and TRBJ2-1; D is perhaps TRBD1 (5 bases). The CDR3 has 13 residues. With 3 bases removed from V and 3 bases from J, the gap between germline ends came to 6 bases. CDR1 is SGHVS and CDR2 is FQNEAQ in the germline V gene. The CDR3 region is CASSFRDYNEQFF. Written as DNA, the CDR3 is TGTGCCAGCAGCTTCAGGGACTACAATGAGCAGTTCTTC.

The genes are TRBV23-1 and TRBJ2-7, with 13 bases fitting TRBD2. TRBV23-1 is given ORF status, its function remaining uncertain. There are 19 residues in the CDR3. Losses at the gene ends were 4 bases for V and 5 bases for J; bases not matched to a gene: 17. The CDR3 loop is CASSPRSWRTSGSKDEQYF. The CDR3, as DNA: TGCGCCAGCAGTCCGCGCTCCTGGAGGACTAGCGGGAGTAAGGACGAGCAGTACTTC.

The CDR3 loop reads CASSRTPGGYGYTF. The CDR3 bases are TGTGCCAGCAGTCGAACCCCGGGAGGATATGGCTACACCTTC. The chain links TRBV6-4 to TRBJ1-2; unclear D gene. Germline V gives CDR1 MRHNA, CDR2 SNTAGT. The CDR3 contains 14 residues. Trimming stripped 5 bases from V and 5 bases from J, with 15 bases between.

The V gene is TRBV4-1, the J gene TRBJ2-7; 10 bases line up with TRBD1. The CDR3 length is 15 residues. Germline CDR1 and CDR2: MGHRA and YSYEKL. V was clipped by 3 bases and J by 2 bases; unmatched bases: 4. CDR3 sequence reads: CASSQVGQGTYEQYF. In DNA, the CDR3 is TGCGCCAGCAGCCAGGTGGGACAGGGGACCTACGAGCAGTACTTC.

V gene TRBV19 combines with J gene TRBJ2-7; TRBD2 matches at 11 bases. The CDR3 is 15 amino acids. The V and J ends lost 3 bases and 0 bases, in that order; junction bases with no gene match: 1. Per germline, CDR1 LNHDA and CDR2 SQIVND (reference sequence). CDR3 loop: CASSILAGGSYEQYF. The CDR3, as DNA: TGTGCCAGTAGTATTCTAGCGGGAGGCTCCTACGAGCAGTACTTC.

Here the CDR3 DNA reads TGCGCCAGCAGCTTGGACAGGGGAGTCCTCTATGGCTACACCTTC. It translates to CASSLDRGVLYGYTF. The chain carries TRBV5-1 and TRBJ1-2; TRBD1 aligns across 7 bases. The V gene end was trimmed by 0 bases and the J gene end by 4 bases; junction bases not matched to a gene: 6. There are 15 residues in the CDR3. CDR1 is SGHRS and CDR2 is YFSETQ in the germline V gene. The whole variable domain, remainder taken from reference TRBV5-1 and TRBJ1-2, is KAGVTQTPRYLIKTRGQQVTLSCSPISGHRSVSWYQQTPGQGLQFLFEYFSETQRNKGNFPGRFSGRQFSNSRSEMNVSTLELGDSALYLCASSLDRGVLYGYTFGSGTRLTVV.

The chain combines TRBV7-2 with TRBJ2-7; maybe TRBD2 (6 bases). Per the germline V gene, CDR1 is SGHTA and CDR2 is FQGNSA. V lost 2 bases, J lost 5 bases, and 16 bases lay in between. There are 15 residues in the CDR3. The CDR3 nucleotides are TGTGCCAGCAGCTTATTGTTCGGGAGCTTCAACGAGCAGTACTTC. Translation gives CASSLLFGSFNEQYF.

This chain links TRBV9 with TRBJ1-2; 7 bases are shared with TRBD1. Germline trimming cut 4 bases from V and 11 bases from J; bases unmatched to any gene: 5. The germline gives CDR1 SGDLS, CDR2 YYNGEE. The length of the CDR3 is 11 residues. The CDR3 is CASSLTGSYTF. The CDR3 coding sequence is TGTGCCAGCAGCCTGACAGGGAGTTACACCTTC.